Sequencing of this T cell receptor beta chain was carried out in a study of cytomegalovirus exposure and HLA in healthy donors. Study at large: T cells numbering about 179 million yielded approximately 120 million unique TCR beta sequences in an earlier analysis. Overall study results and limits: The analysis excluded some indistinguishable V segments, including TRBV6-2 and TRBV6-3.

CDR3 size: 14 residues. CDR1 and CDR2 (germline): MDHEN, SYDVKM. As for this clone: Its specificity is not known. A read error may account for a junction end that differs from germline.

With 60 Vbeta and 13 Jbeta primers, the PCR was carried out. The repertoire was sequenced with immunoSEQ multiplex PCR; TCRdb's copy has only in-frame clones and lacks some. This table holds some 130,000 clones, 75% to 85% found once. This clonotype was sampled from a male donor in good health and CMV-seropositive. Sequenced sample: PBMCs. The chain uses TRBV28 and TRBJ1-1; D is unresolved. CDR3 nucleotide sequence: TGTGTCAGCAGTTTAGGGCAATTGGGCACTGAAGCTTTCTTT. This codes for CVSSLGQLGTEAFF.